This T cell receptor (beta chain) was identified during a study of early T cells in non-severe SARS-CoV-2 infection. Overall study: With bulk RNA from unsorted whole blood as input, sequencing yielded unpaired chains.

TCRdb re-called the 5' RACE reads with MiXCR, one entry per CDR3 protein. The data contain 80,000 to 100,000 distinct CDR3 sequences, 11% to 15% of them singletons. Germline CDR1 and CDR2: SGDLS and YYNGEE. V gave up 4 bases and J gave up 5 bases; unmatched junction bases: 2. The CDR3 extends over 12 amino acids. This clonotype was seen ten or more times. The sequence was collected from an adult who was a healthcare worker with PCR-confirmed SARS-CoV-2 infection or an uninfected control (not recorded which). This rearrangement joins TRBV9 to TRBJ2-7; TRBD2 aligns across 8 bases. Specimen: whole blood. The CDR3 DNA reads TGTGCCAGCAGCCCCGGGGGGGACGAGCAGTACTTC. As protein: CASSPGGDEQYF.